Included here is one T cell receptor (beta chain) sequence, with context. The entry originates in a study of blood T cell repertoires in COVID-19. Across the study: Samples taken during acute and convalescent COVID-19 were collected in the United States, Italy and Spain. PBMCs, B-cell-depleted T cells, or T cells provided the cDNA or gDNA that made up the material.

Authors' analysis steps: Estimation of nucleated cell counts was performed using reference gene primer amplification. Method: immunoSEQ multiplex PCR; TCRdb's copy keeps in-frame clones and lacks some. Clonal size and the V and J genes are those of that table, whereas D and trimming came from the DNA. This table holds roughly 140,000 clones, 84% found once. Recruitment covered about 26 US areas and drew participants whose ages spanned roughly 18 to 90 years. Germline trimming cut 6 bases from V and 4 bases from J; bases unmatched to any gene: 4. This CDR3 has 13 residues. Germline V CDR1 and CDR2: ENHRY, SYGVKD.

The TCR sequence derives from a woman aged 18 to 35 who had been exposed to COVID-19. The chain has TRBV10-3 and TRBJ1-1; 8 bases align to TRBD1. Sequencing was performed on PBMCs or T cells enriched from blood (not recorded which). The CDR3 reads CAIRTGQGTEAFF. CDR3 nucleotides: TGTGCCATCAGGACCGGACAGGGCACTGAAGCTTTCTTT.